These T cell receptor beta chains were read from a single sample in a study of PD-1 blockade in classical Hodgkin lymphoma. Method: immunoSEQ multiplex PCR; TCRdb's copy keeps in-frame clones and lacks some. The table records just over 25,000 clones, 70% to 90% of them present only once. Sequences were derived from peripheral blood mononuclear cells (PBMCs), sampled at baseline. These receptors were taken from a human donor with classical Hodgkin lymphoma. Both conserved end residues are part of each CDR3. A D gene is named only where the DNA matches it firmly. Clone sizes are given selectively: once, few, many, or a class where the clone is expanded.

v_gene	j_gene	abundance	d_gene	CDR3nt	CDR3aa
TRBV11-1	TRBJ1-1	.	.	TGTGCCAGCAGTCTCTCCGGGACGGCCGGGACTGAAGCTTTCTTT	CASSLSGTAGTEAFF
TRBV6-1	TRBJ1-1	.	.	TGTGCCAGCGGCGGGGGCATGAACACTGAAGCTTTCTTT	CASGGGMNTEAFF
TRBV15	TRBJ2-7	.	TRBD1	TGTGCCACAAGCACTGACAGGGTTGGTTCCGAGCAGTACTTC	CATSTDRVGSEQYF
TRBV6-5	TRBJ1-1	.	TRBD1	TGTGCCAGCAGCCCTCGACAGGGAACGAACACTGAAGCTTTCTTT	CASSPRQGTNTEAFF
TRBV6-4	TRBJ2-1	.	.	TGTGCCAGCAGTGATCCAGAGTGGAAGGGGGGCCCCTACAATGAGCAGTTCTTC	CASSDPEWKGGPYNEQFF
TRBV5-1	TRBJ2-2	.	.	TGCGCCAGCAGCGGGGGGCTATCAACCGGGGAGCTGTTTTTT	CASSGGLSTGELFF
TRBV5-4	TRBJ2-1	.	.	TGTGCCAGCAGCTTGGAGGGGCGCATCTCCTACAATGAGCAGTTCTTC	CASSLEGRISYNEQFF
TRBV7-9	TRBJ2-1	.	.	TGTGCCAGCAGCTTAAGAGGATATGAGCAGTTCTTC	CASSLRGYEQFF
TRBV18	TRBJ1-4	.	.	TGTGCCAGCTCACTCTCCCGCCAGGGGCTGTTTTTT	CASSLSRQGLFF
TRBV30	TRBJ1-1	few	.	TGTGCCCGGATGGGCAGGGCAAACACTGAAGCTTTCTTT	CARMGRANTEAFF
TRBV5-1	TRBJ2-1	.	TRBD1	TGCGCCAGCAGTCCGGCAGGGGGCGCGAACGCCAATGAGCAGTTCTTC	CASSPAGGANANEQFF
TRBV25-1	TRBJ1-5	once	.	TGTGCCAGCAGCCCAAGGGGGGGGACACCCAATCAGCCCCAGCATTTT	CASSPRGGTPNQPQHF
TRBV7-9	TRBJ2-5	.	.	TGTGCCAGCAGCTTAGTTAGCGGTCAAGAGACCCAGTACTTC	CASSLVSGQETQYF
TRBV27	TRBJ1-1	.	TRBD1	TGTGCCAGCAGACAGGGGGGAGGACTTGAAGCTTTCTTT	CASRQGGGLEAFF
TRBV7-8	TRBJ2-5	.	TRBD2	TGTGCCAGCAGCTGGGCAGTGGGGTCGGGGGGAGAGACCCAGTACTTC	CASSWAVGSGGETQYF
TRBV27	TRBJ2-7	.	TRBD1	TGTGCCAGCAGCCTAACAGGGGGCCCAGAGGAGCAGTACTTC	CASSLTGGPEEQYF
TRBV4-1	TRBJ2-1	.	.	TGCGCCAGCAGCCAAATTGACATTGTCTCCTACAATGAGCAGTTCTTC	CASSQIDIVSYNEQFF
TRBV5-1	TRBJ2-7	.	.	TGCGCCAGCAGCGCTTCCGGGATCTCCTACGAGCAGTACTTC	CASSASGISYEQYF
TRBV7-9	TRBJ1-6	few	.	TGTGCCAGCAGCTTAGATCTGTGGGAATCACCCCTCCACTTT	CASSLDLWESPLHF
TRBV5-1	TRBJ1-4	.	.	TGCGCCAGCAGCCCCCTGGACAGTAATGAAAAACTGTTTTTT	CASSPLDSNEKLFF
TRBV5-1	TRBJ2-1	.	.	TGCGCCAGCAGCTTGGGACAGGATTACAATGAGCAGTTCTTC	CASSLGQDYNEQFF
TRBV6-5	TRBJ2-1	.	.	TGTGCCAGCAGTTACAGGGCGGGGGCCTATGAGCAGTTCTTC	CASSYRAGAYEQFF
TRBV9	TRBJ2-5	.	TRBD1	TGTGCCAGCAGCGTAGCCGGGACAGGGGAAGAGACCCAGTACTTC	CASSVAGTGEETQYF
TRBV4-2	TRBJ2-5	.	.	TGTGCCAGCAGCCAAGATGGGCGGGGAGAAGAGACCCAGTACTTC	CASSQDGRGEETQYF
TRBV7-2	TRBJ2-7	.	TRBD2	TGTGCCAGCAGCCAGGGACTAGCCCATAGCTCCTACGAGCAGTACTTC	CASSQGLAHSSYEQYF
TRBV19	TRBJ1-1	.	TRBD1	TGTGCCAGTAGTACGGCGGGACAGCTCATGAACACTGAAGCTTTCTTT	CASSTAGQLMNTEAFF
TRBV9	TRBJ2-7	.	.	TGTGCCAGCAGCGTAGGACAGGACAACTACGAGCAGTACTTC	CASSVGQDNYEQYF
TRBV6-6	TRBJ2-7	.	.	TGTGCCAGCAGTCCCCCCAAGGGTCCCGTGAGCGAGCAGTACTTC	CASSPPKGPVSEQYF
TRBV5-1	TRBJ2-7	.	.	TGCGCCAGCACTGAGGGTCCCGAGCAGTACTTC	CASTEGPEQYF
TRBV4-2	TRBJ1-4	.	.	TGTGCCAGCAGCCAAGAACTCGCGGGTCTCTTGGATGAAAAACTGTTTTTT	CASSQELAGLLDEKLFF
TRBV5-1	TRBJ2-2	.	.	TGCGCCAGCAGCTCCGGGGCGGGGGCGTACACCGGGGAGCTGTTTTTT	CASSSGAGAYTGELFF
TRBV5-4	TRBJ2-3	few	.	TGTGCCAGCAGCCCGGGGACCTCGGGAGATACGCAGTATTTT	CASSPGTSGDTQYF
TRBV4-3	TRBJ1-2	.	.	TGCGCCAGCAGCGCACAGGGAGTCGGCTATGGCTACACCTTC	CASSAQGVGYGYTF
TRBV7-8	TRBJ1-1	.	.	TGTGCCAGCAGCTTATATGGGCAGGGCCAAGCTGAAGCTTTCTTT	CASSLYGQGQAEAFF
TRBV4-1	TRBJ2-2	.	.	TGCGCCAGCAGCACCCCTAGCGATATTGGGACCGGGGAGCTGTTTTTT	CASSTPSDIGTGELFF
TRBV4-3	TRBJ2-5	.	.	TGCGCCAGCAGCCAAGACCACGGAGAGACCCAGTACTTC	CASSQDHGETQYF
TRBV18	TRBJ1-4	.	TRBD1	TGTGCCAGCTCACTACGACAGGGATCAACTAATGAAAAACTGTTTTTT	CASSLRQGSTNEKLFF
TRBV5-1	TRBJ2-7	.	TRBD2	TGCGCCAGCAGCTCGGGACTAGCGGGGGCCCACTCCTACGAGCAGTACTTC	CASSSGLAGAHSYEQYF
TRBV5-1	TRBJ2-1	.	TRBD2	TGCGCCAGCCAAGCTAGCGGGGGCTACAATGAGCAGTTCTTC	CASQASGGYNEQFF